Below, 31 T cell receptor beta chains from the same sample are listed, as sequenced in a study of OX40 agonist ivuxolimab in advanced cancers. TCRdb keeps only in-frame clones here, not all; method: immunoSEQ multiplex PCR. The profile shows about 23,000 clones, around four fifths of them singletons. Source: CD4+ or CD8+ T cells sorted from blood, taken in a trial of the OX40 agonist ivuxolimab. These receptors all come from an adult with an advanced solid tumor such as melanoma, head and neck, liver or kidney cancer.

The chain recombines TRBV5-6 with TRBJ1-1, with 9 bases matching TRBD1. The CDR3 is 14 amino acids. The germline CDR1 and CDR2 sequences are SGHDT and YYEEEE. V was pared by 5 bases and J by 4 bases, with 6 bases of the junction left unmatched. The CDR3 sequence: CASRGQGLGTEAFF. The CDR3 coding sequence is TGTGCCAGCAGGGGACAGGGTCTCGGCACTGAAGCTTTCTTT.

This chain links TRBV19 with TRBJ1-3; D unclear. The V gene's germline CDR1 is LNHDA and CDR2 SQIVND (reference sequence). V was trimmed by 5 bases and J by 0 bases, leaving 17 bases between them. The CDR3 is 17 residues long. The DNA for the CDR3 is TGTGCCAGTAGTTCTGCTGTAGATTACCGCTCTGGAAACACCATATATTTT. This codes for CASSSAVDYRSGNTIYF. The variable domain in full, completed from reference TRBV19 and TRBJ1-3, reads DGGITQSPKYLFRKEGQNVTLSCEQNLNHDAMYWYRQDPGQGLRLIYYSQIVNDFQKGDIAEGYSVSREKKESFPLTVTSAQKNPTAFYLCASSSAVDYRSGNTIYFGEGSWLTVV.

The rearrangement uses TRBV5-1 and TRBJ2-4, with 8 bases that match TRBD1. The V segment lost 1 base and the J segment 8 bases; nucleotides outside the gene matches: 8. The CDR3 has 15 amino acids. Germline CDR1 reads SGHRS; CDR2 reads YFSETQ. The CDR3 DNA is TGCGCCAGCAGCTTGACAGGGGGTGGACGAGACATTCAGTACTTC. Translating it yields CASSLTGGGRDIQYF.

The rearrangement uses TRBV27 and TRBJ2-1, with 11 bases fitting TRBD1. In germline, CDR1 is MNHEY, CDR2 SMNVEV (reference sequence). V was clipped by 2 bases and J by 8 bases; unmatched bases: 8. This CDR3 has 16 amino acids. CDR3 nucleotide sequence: TGTGCCAGCAGTTTACTCCTTGGACAGGGGGCGCATGAGCAGTTCTTC. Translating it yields CASSLLLGQGAHEQFF.

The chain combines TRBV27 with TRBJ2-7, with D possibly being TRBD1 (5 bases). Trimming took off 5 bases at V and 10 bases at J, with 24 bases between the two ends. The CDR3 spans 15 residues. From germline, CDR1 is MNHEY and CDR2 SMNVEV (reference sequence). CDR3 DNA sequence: TGTGCCAGCAGTGGAGTACAGGATTTTACGAGCAAACAGTACTTC. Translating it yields CASSGVQDFTSKQYF.

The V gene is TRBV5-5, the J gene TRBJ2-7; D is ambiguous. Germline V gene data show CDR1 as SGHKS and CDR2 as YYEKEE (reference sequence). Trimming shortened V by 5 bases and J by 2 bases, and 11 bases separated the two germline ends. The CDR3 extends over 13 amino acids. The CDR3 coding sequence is TGTGCCAGCAGGACCGAAGTCACCTACGAGCAGTACTTC. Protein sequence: CASRTEVTYEQYF.

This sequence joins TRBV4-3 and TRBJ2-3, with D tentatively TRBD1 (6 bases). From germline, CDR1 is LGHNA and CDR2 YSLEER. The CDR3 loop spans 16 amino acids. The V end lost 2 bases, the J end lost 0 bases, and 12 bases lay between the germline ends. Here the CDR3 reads CASSQLQGLSTDTQYF. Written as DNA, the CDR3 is TGCGCCAGCAGCCAACTACAGGGCTTGAGCACAGATACGCAGTATTTT.

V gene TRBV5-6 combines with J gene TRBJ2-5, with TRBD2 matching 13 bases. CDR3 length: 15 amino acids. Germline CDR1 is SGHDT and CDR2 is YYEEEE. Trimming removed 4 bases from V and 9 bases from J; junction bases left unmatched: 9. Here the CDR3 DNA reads TGTGCCAGCAGCCAGGGACTAGCGGGACGTCGGGCCCAGTACTTC. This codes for CASSQGLAGRRAQYF.

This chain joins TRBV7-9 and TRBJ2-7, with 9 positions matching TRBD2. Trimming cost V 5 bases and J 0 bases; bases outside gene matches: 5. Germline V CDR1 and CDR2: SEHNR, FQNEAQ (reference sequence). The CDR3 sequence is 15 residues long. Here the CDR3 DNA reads TGTGCCAGCAGCCCCCCTAGCGGGGACTCCTACGAGCAGTACTTC. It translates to CASSPPSGDSYEQYF.

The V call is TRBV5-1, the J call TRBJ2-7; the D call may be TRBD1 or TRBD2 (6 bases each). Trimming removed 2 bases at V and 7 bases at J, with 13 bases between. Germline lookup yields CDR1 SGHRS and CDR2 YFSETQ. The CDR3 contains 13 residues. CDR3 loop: CASSLFGGQEQYF. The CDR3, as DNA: TGCGCCAGCAGCTTATTTGGGGGGCAAGAGCAGTACTTC.

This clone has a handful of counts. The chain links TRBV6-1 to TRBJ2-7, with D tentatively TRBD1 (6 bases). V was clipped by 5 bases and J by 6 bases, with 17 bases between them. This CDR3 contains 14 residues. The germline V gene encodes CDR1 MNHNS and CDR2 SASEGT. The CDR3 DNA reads TGTGCCAGCAGTCCCAGGACAGTCTCTGCCGAGCAGTACTTC. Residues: CASSPRTVSAEQYF.

The CDR3 here is CASSEDPRFGMNYGYTF. The CDR3, as DNA: TGTGCCAGCAGCGAGGACCCCCGATTCGGGATGAACTATGGCTACACCTTC. The chain recombines TRBV9 with TRBJ1-2; D unclear. Germline CDR1 is SGDLS and CDR2 is YYNGEE. V gave up 3 bases and J gave up 2 bases, with 20 bases separating them. CDR3 size: 17 residues.

CDR3 nucleotide sequence: TGTGCCAGCAACCGGGGGTCGCTTGGGAACACTGAAGCTTTCTTT. Encoded protein: CASNRGSLGNTEAFF. V is TRBV7-9 and J is TRBJ1-1; D may be TRBD1 (5 bases). Between the trimmed V and J ends, which lost 7 bases and 1 base, there was a span of 16 bases. This CDR3 has 15 residues. From germline, CDR1 is SEHNR and CDR2 FQNEAQ (reference sequence).

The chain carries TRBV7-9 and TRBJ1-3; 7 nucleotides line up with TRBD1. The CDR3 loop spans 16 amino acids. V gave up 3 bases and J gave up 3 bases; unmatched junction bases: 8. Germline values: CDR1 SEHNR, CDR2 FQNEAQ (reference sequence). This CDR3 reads CASSFLTGRDGNTIYF. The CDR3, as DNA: TGTGCCAGCAGCTTCTTGACAGGGAGAGATGGAAACACCATATATTTT.

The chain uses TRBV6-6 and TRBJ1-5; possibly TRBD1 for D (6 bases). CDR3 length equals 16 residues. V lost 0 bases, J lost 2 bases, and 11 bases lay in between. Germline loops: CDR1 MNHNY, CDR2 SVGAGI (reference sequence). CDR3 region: CASSYSGGWGNQPQHF. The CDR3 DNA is TGTGCCAGCAGTTACTCGGGGGGCTGGGGCAATCAGCCCCAGCATTTT.

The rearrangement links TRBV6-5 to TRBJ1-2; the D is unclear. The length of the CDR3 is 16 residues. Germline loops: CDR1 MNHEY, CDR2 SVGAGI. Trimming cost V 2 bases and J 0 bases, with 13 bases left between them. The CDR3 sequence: CASSYKWETANYGYTF. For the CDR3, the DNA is TGTGCCAGCAGTTACAAATGGGAAACCGCTAACTATGGCTACACCTTC.

The CDR3 loop reads CASSPRDSYEQYF. The CDR3 DNA reads TGCGCCAGCAGCCCGCGCGACAGTTACGAGCAGTACTTC. This chain connects TRBV4-1 to TRBJ2-7, with D possibly being TRBD1 (5 bases). There are 13 residues in the CDR3. Germline CDR1 reads MGHRA; CDR2 reads YSYEKL. V lost 4 bases and J 4 bases, leaving 11 bases between the germline ends.

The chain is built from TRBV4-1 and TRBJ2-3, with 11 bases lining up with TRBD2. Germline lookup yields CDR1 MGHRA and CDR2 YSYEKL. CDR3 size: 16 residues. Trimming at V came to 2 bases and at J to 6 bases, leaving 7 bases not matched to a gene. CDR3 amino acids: CASSQRSLAGGDTQYF. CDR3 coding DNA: TGCGCCAGCAGCCAACGCTCGCTAGCGGGGGGCGATACGCAGTATTTT.

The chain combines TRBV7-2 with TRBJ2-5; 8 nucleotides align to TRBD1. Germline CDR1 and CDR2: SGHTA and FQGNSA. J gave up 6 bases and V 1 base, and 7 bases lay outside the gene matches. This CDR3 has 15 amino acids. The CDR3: CASSLVRGRGKTQYF. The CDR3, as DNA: TGTGCCAGCAGCTTAGTCAGGGGGCGCGGGAAGACCCAGTACTTC.

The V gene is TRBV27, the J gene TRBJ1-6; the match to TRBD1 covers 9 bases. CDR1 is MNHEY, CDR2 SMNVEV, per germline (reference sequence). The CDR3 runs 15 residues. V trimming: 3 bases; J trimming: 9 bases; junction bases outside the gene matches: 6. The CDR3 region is CASSLGQGGGSPLHF. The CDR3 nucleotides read TGTGCCAGCAGTTTGGGACAGGGAGGAGGTTCACCCCTCCACTTT.

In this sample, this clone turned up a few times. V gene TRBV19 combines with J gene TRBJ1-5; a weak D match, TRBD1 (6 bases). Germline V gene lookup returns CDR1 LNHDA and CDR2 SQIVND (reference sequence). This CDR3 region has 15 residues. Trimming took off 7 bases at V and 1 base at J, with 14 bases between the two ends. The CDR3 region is CASTYREGSNQPQHF. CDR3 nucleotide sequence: TGTGCCAGTACCTACAGGGAGGGCAGCAATCAGCCCCAGCATTTT.

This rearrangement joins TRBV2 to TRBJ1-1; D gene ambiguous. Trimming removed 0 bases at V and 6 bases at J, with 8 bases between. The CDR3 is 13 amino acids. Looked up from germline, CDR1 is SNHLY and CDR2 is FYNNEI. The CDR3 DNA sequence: TGTGCCAGCAGTGAAGCGCTTCAACCTGAAGCTTTCTTT. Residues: CASSEALQPEAFF.

DNA of the CDR3: TGTGCCAGCAGCGTTGGGGGGGCGCTCTACAATGAGCAGTTCTTC. The encoded protein is CASSVGGALYNEQFF. V usage is TRBV9 and J usage is TRBJ2-1; weak D call: TRBD2 (7 bases). V lost 2 bases, J lost 3 bases, and 12 bases lay in between. Germline CDR1 reads SGDLS; CDR2 reads YYNGEE. The CDR3 covers 15 residues.

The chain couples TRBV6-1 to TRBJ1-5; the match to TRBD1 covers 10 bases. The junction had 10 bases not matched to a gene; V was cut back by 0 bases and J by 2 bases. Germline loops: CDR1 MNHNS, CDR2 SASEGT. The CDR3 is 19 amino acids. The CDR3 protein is CASSEAMGTGALGNQPQHF. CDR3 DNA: TGTGCCAGCAGTGAAGCCATGGGGACAGGGGCTTTAGGCAATCAGCCCCAGCATTTT.

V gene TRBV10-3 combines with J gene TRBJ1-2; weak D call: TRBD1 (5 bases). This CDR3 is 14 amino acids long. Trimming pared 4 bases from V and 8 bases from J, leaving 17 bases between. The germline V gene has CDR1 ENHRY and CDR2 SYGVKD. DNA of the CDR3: TGTGCCATCAGTGTGGAAGGCAGGGAAGGCGGCTACACCTTC. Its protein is CAISVEGREGGYTF.

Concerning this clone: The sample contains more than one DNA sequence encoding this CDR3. The CDR3 DNA reads TGTGCCAGCAGTTTAGGAGATACGCAGTATTTT. Protein product: CASSLGDTQYF. This chain uses TRBV27 with TRBJ2-3, with no clear D. V gave up 2 bases and J gave up 5 bases, with 2 bases separating them. Germline-derived CDR1 and CDR2 are MNHEY and SMNVEV (reference sequence). The CDR3 is 11 residues long.

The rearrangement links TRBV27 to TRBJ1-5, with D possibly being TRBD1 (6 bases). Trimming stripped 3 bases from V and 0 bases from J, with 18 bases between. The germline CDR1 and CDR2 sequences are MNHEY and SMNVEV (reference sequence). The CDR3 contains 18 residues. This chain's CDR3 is CASSLYDRSVFSNQPQHF. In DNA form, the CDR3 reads TGTGCCAGCAGTTTGTACGACAGGTCGGTTTTTAGCAATCAGCCCCAGCATTTT.

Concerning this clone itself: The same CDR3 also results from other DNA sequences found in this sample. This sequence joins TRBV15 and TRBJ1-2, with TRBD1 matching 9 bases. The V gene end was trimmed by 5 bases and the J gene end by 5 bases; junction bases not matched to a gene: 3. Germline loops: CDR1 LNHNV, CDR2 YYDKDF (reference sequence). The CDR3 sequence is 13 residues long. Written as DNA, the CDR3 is TGTGCCACCAGCCGAGGGACAGGGTATGGCTACACCTTC. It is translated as CATSRGTGYGYTF. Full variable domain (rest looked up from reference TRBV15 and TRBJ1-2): DAMVIQNPRYQVTQFGKPVTLSCSQTLNHNVMYWYQQKSSQAPKLLFHYYDKDFNNEADTPDNFQSRRPNTSFCFLDIRSPGLGDTAMYLCATSRGTGYGYTFGSGTRLTVV.

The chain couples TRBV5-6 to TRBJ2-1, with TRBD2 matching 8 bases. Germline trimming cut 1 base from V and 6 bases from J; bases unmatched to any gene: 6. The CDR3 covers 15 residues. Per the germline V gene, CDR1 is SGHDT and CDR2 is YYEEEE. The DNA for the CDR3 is TGTGCCAGCAGCTTGCCCGGGGGGGCCTTCAATGAGCAGTTCTTC. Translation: CASSLPGGAFNEQFF.

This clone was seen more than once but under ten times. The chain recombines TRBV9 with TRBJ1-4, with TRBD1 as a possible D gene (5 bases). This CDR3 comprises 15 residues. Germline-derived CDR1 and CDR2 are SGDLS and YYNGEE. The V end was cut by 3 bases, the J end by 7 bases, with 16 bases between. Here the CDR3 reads CASSEGMGSTEKLFF. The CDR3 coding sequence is TGTGCCAGCAGCGAGGGGATGGGCAGTACTGAAAAACTGTTTTTT.

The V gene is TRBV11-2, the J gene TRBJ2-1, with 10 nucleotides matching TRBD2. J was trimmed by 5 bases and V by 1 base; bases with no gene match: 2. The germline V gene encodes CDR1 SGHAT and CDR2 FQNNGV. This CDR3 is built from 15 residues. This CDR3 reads CASSLGAGGHNEQFF. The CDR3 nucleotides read TGTGCCAGCAGCTTAGGAGCGGGGGGGCACAATGAGCAGTTCTTC.